Shown below are 14 T cell receptor beta chains from a single sample sequenced in a study of technical replicates of blood from a few donors. TCRdb's table, derived via immunoSEQ multiplex PCR, lists solely in-frame clones and lacks some. The sample contains around 72,000 clones, 91% of which appear only once. Source material: T cells isolated from PBMCs. These receptor sequences come from a human donor in good health. Some clones in this sample may be carry-over from other donors' samples.

CDR3 residues: CASSPLGGRYEQYF. As DNA, the CDR3 is TGTGCCAGCAGTCCCCTGGGCGGGAGGTACGAGCAGTACTTC. The rearrangement uses TRBV25-1 and TRBJ2-7, with 8 bases lining up with TRBD2. There are 14 residues in the CDR3. The ends lost 5 bases at V and 4 bases at J; junction bases unmatched: 7. The germline CDR1 and CDR2 sequences are MGHDK and SYGVNS.

About this clone itself: Other DNA sequences within the sample encode an identical CDR3. The rearrangement uses TRBV5-6 and TRBJ1-2; perhaps TRBD1 as D (5 bases). Trimming cost V 0 bases and J 2 bases, with 5 bases left between them. The CDR3 runs to 13 residues. Germline loops: CDR1 SGHDT, CDR2 YYEEEE. The DNA of the CDR3 is TGTGCCAGCAGCTTGGGACAGAACTATGGCTACACCTTC. Protein product: CASSLGQNYGYTF.

The genes are TRBV15 and TRBJ2-7; TRBD2 is a possible D gene (6 bases). Germline V gene lookup returns CDR1 LNHNV and CDR2 YYDKDF (reference sequence). The CDR3 contains 13 residues. V was trimmed by 0 bases and J by 4 bases, leaving 7 bases between them. The CDR3 loop is CATSRDGGYEQYF. CDR3 in DNA: TGTGCCACCAGCAGAGATGGGGGGTACGAGCAGTACTTC.

The chain combines TRBV5-1 with TRBJ2-3; TRBD1 is a possible D gene (5 bases). V was cut by 1 base and J by 0 bases, with 15 bases left in between. Germline values: CDR1 SGHRS, CDR2 YFSETQ. This CDR3 has 17 residues. The CDR3 DNA reads TGCGCCAGCAGCTTGCAGCTTAGGGGATATAGCACAGATACGCAGTATTTT. Its translation is CASSLQLRGYSTDTQYF.

This clone was recorded once. The chain uses TRBV5-1 and TRBJ2-2; 7 positions agree with TRBD1. CDR1 and CDR2 (germline): SGHRS, YFSETQ. The CDR3 is made up of 15 amino acids. Trimming removed 1 base from V and 5 bases from J; junction bases left unmatched: 5. The DNA for the CDR3 is TGCGCCAGCAGCTTGTCTCTGACAGGGACCGGGGAGCTGTTTTTT. It codes for CASSLSLTGTGELFF. Combining the CDR3 with reference TRBV5-1 and TRBJ2-2 gives the whole variable domain KAGVTQTPRYLIKTRGQQVTLSCSPISGHRSVSWYQQTPGQGLQFLFEYFSETQRNKGNFPGRFSGRQFSNSRSEMNVSTLELGDSALYLCASSLSLTGTGELFFGEGSRLTVL.

The sample holds one count of this clone. The rearrangement links TRBV6-5 to TRBJ1-5; 9 nucleotides agree with TRBD1. The germline gives CDR1 MNHEY, CDR2 SVGAGI. The V segment lost 5 bases and the J segment 6 bases; nucleotides outside the gene matches: 2. CDR3 length: 13 residues. CDR3 amino acids: CASSVDRGQPQHF. The CDR3 DNA reads TGTGCCAGCAGTGTGGACAGGGGTCAGCCCCAGCATTTT.

The V gene is TRBV5-1, the J gene TRBJ1-2; the D gene is possibly TRBD1 (6 bases). CDR1 is SGHRS, CDR2 YFSETQ, per germline. Trimming removed 4 bases at V and 8 bases at J, with 15 bases between. The CDR3 spans 13 residues. The CDR3 sequence is CASSPGQNGGYTF. The CDR3 DNA reads TGCGCCAGCAGCCCAGGACAGAACGGGGGCTACACCTTC.

J is TRBJ2-7 and V is TRBV4-2; 8 bases line up with TRBD2. The CDR3 extends over 15 amino acids. Germline CDR1 LGHNA, CDR2 YNFKEQ. Trimming cost V 0 bases and J 0 bases; bases outside gene matches: 1. DNA for the CDR3: TGTGCCAGCAGCCAAGAAAGCGGGAGCTCCTACGAGCAGTACTTC. It codes for CASSQESGSSYEQYF.

The rearrangement uses TRBV7-6 and TRBJ2-7; the D gene is possibly TRBD2 (7 bases). Germline lookup yields CDR1 SGHVS and CDR2 FNYEAQ. Between the trimmed V and J ends, which lost 5 bases and 2 bases, there was a span of 19 bases. The CDR3 has 16 amino acids. The CDR3 nucleotides are TGTGCCAGCAGCCCCAACCGGGGGGCGGAACCCTACGAGCAGTACTTC. It yields the protein CASSPNRGAEPYEQYF.

The chain is built from TRBV5-4 and TRBJ2-7, with a tentative D call TRBD2 (5 bases). Per germline, CDR1 SGHNT and CDR2 YYREEE (reference sequence). V gave up 4 bases and J gave up 3 bases, with 20 bases separating them. This CDR3 region has 16 residues. DNA of the CDR3: TGTGCCAGCAGCCCCGGAGGTCCCAAAAACAACTACGAGCAGTACTTC. It is translated as CASSPGGPKNNYEQYF.

V is TRBV19 and J is TRBJ1-5; D is perhaps TRBD1 (5 bases). Trimming pared 6 bases from V and 7 bases from J, leaving 22 bases between. Germline V CDR1 and CDR2: LNHDA, SQIVND (reference sequence). The length of the CDR3 is 16 residues. The CDR3 protein is CASRHNTGTERQPQHF. CDR3 DNA: TGTGCCAGTAGGCACAATACGGGGACTGAACGACAGCCCCAGCATTTT.

This chain joins TRBV9 and TRBJ2-1, with D perhaps TRBD2 (7 bases). The germline CDR1 and CDR2 sequences are SGDLS and YYNGEE. This CDR3 is 16 amino acids long. Trimming removed 0 bases at V and 2 bases at J, with 12 bases between. The CDR3 DNA follows: TGTGCCAGCAGCGTAGATACGCGGGGGCCCTACAATGAGCAGTTCTTC. Translated, it gives CASSVDTRGPYNEQFF.

CDR3 bases: TGCGCCAGCAGCGATCCACGGACAAGATACGAGCAGTACTTC. The encoded protein is CASSDPRTRYEQYF. The rearrangement links TRBV5-1 to TRBJ2-7; D is perhaps TRBD1 (5 bases). This CDR3 has 14 amino acids. The V and J ends lost 4 bases and 4 bases respectively, with 15 bases between them. Germline V gives CDR1 SGHRS, CDR2 YFSETQ.

This sequence joins TRBV7-9 and TRBJ2-3; TRBD1 aligns across 9 bases. This CDR3 spans 15 amino acids. Trimming removed 5 bases from V and 3 bases from J; junction bases left unmatched: 6. CDR1 is SEHNR, CDR2 FQNEAQ, per germline (reference sequence). CDR3 amino acids: CASSEQGARTDTQYF. The CDR3 coding sequence is TGTGCCAGCAGCGAACAGGGGGCGCGGACAGATACGCAGTATTTT.